This T cell receptor beta chain is from a study of OX40 agonist ivuxolimab in advanced cancers. For the study at large: Among those enrolled, mean age was 60 years (range about 23 to 85) and approximately 83% were male.

TCRdb's table, derived via immunoSEQ multiplex PCR, lists solely in-frame clones and lacks some. The table shows roughly 56,000 clones, with approximately 86% occurring only once. Germline V gene lookup returns CDR1 SQVTM and CDR2 ANQGSEA. The CDR3 has 11 residues. V gave up 4 bases and J gave up 7 bases; unmatched junction bases: 1. This TCR was recovered from an adult with an advanced solid tumor such as melanoma, head and neck, liver or kidney cancer. The chain couples TRBV29-1 to TRBJ1-2; TRBD1 agrees at 9 bases. The sequencing here drew on CD4+ or CD8+ T cells sorted from blood, taken in a trial of the OX40 agonist ivuxolimab. This CDR3 reads CSVGQGVGYTF. CDR3 bases: TGCAGCGTTGGACAGGGGGTTGGCTACACCTTC.